These 31 T cell receptor beta chains were sequenced from one sample in a study of blood T cell repertoires in COVID-19. TCRdb's copy holds only in-frame clones and misses some; the assay was immunoSEQ multiplex PCR. In the table there are some 95,000 clones, about 78% of which are singletons. Sequencing was carried out using peripheral blood. Receptors were obtained from a man aged 45-65 years who had recovered from COVID-19.

This clone came up a few times. V and J are TRBV3-1 (or the pseudogene TRBV3-2) and TRBJ2-7; possible D gene TRBD2, 6 bases. In germline, CDR1 is LGHDT, CDR2 YNNKEL (reference sequence). The CDR3 extends over 15 amino acids. V lost 2 bases and J 7 bases, leaving 18 bases between the germline ends. In nucleotides, the CDR3 is TGTGCCAGCAGCCAAATCGGGGGTTGGTCGGGAGAGCAGTACTTC. Translation: CASSQIGGWSGEQYF.

The rearrangement uses TRBV19 and TRBJ2-2; 13 nucleotides match TRBD2. Trimming removed 7 bases from V and 8 bases from J; junction bases left unmatched: 4. The CDR3 spans 14 residues. The germline CDR1 and CDR2 sequences are LNHDA and SQIVND (reference sequence). The CDR3 protein is CASNGLAGVGELFF. The CDR3 DNA reads TGTGCCAGTAATGGACTAGCGGGAGTTGGGGAGCTGTTTTTT. The whole variable domain, filled in from reference TRBV19 and TRBJ2-2, reads DGGITQSPKYLFRKEGQNVTLSCEQNLNHDAMYWYRQDPGQGLRLIYYSQIVNDFQKGDIAEGYSVSREKKESFPLTVTSAQKNPTAFYLCASNGLAGVGELFFGEGSRLTVL.

The J gene is TRBJ2-7, the V gene TRBV5-1, with 9 bases fitting TRBD1. Trimming took 3 bases from V and 7 from J; bases not matched to a gene: 5. Germline V gene sequence: CDR1 SGHRS, CDR2 YFSETQ. This CDR3 contains 13 residues. The CDR3 region is CASSWGQGGEQYF. As DNA, the CDR3 is TGCGCCAGCAGCTGGGGACAGGGCGGGGAGCAGTACTTC. Drawing the rest from reference TRBV5-1 and TRBJ2-7, the complete variable domain is KAGVTQTPRYLIKTRGQQVTLSCSPISGHRSVSWYQQTPGQGLQFLFEYFSETQRNKGNFPGRFSGRQFSNSRSEMNVSTLELGDSALYLCASSWGQGGEQYFGPGTRLTVT.

This sequence joins TRBV5-1 and TRBJ2-4; D remains ambiguous. V was pared by 4 bases and J by 6 bases, with 14 bases between. Germline values: CDR1 SGHRS, CDR2 YFSETQ. The CDR3 is 14 amino acids. In nucleotides, the CDR3 is TGCGCCAGCAGCCTAAGCGAGGATAGAAACATTCAGTACTTC. Protein product: CASSLSEDRNIQYF.

This chain uses TRBV2 with TRBJ2-7, with D possibly matching TRBD1 (5 bases). This CDR3 has 14 amino acids. Germline CDR1 reads SNHLY; CDR2 reads FYNNEI. Trimming removed 1 base at V and 6 bases at J, with 13 bases between. The CDR3 region is CASSEEGRVGEQYF. In DNA form, the CDR3 reads TGTGCCAGCAGTGAAGAGGGGCGCGTCGGCGAGCAGTACTTC.

The CDR3 DNA follows: TGTGCCAGCAGCTTAGGGACTAGCGGGAACTTCCACGAGCAGTACTTC. This gives the protein CASSLGTSGNFHEQYF. The chain uses TRBV7-6 and TRBJ2-7, with 12 bases fitting TRBD2. With V trimmed by 1 base and J by 5 bases, 6 bases remained unmatched. Germline values: CDR1 SGHVS, CDR2 FNYEAQ. The CDR3 consists of 16 residues.

V gene TRBV28 combines with J gene TRBJ1-2; TRBD1 agrees at 7 bases. The V segment lost 10 bases and the J segment 7 bases; nucleotides outside the gene matches: 15. The CDR3 runs 14 residues. Germline CDR1 MDHEN, CDR2 SYDVKM. The CDR3 loop reads CAIETGVASSGYTF. The CDR3 DNA reads as TGTGCCATCGAAACAGGGGTGGCATCAAGTGGCTACACCTTC.

V usage is TRBV25-1 and J usage is TRBJ2-5; possibly TRBD2 for D (6 bases). Looked up from germline, CDR1 is MGHDK and CDR2 is SYGVNS. V was trimmed by 5 bases and J by 1 base, leaving 14 bases between them. The CDR3 consists of 15 residues. For the CDR3, the DNA is TGTGCCAGCAGTTTGGTAGGGCGGGGCCAAGAGACCCAGTACTTC. This translates into CASSLVGRGQETQYF.

This chain uses TRBV4-3 with TRBJ2-2; 7 bases match TRBD2. CDR3 length equals 15 residues. Trimming removed 0 bases from V and 4 bases from J; junction bases left unmatched: 2. Germline lookup yields CDR1 LGHNA and CDR2 YSLEER. CDR3: CASSQDGGVTGELFF. The CDR3 nucleotides are TGCGCCAGCAGCCAAGATGGGGGGGTCACCGGGGAGCTGTTTTTT.

This clone is classed as medium-sized. The chain combines TRBV6-2 or TRBV6-3 with TRBJ1-3; D gene uncertain. This CDR3 is built from 16 residues. V lost 2 bases and J 5 bases, leaving 16 bases between the germline ends. CDR1 MNHEY and CDR2 SVGEGT come from the germline V gene. The CDR3 DNA reads as TGTGCCAGCAGTTACCGAGGCGCAACCATGAGAAACACCATATATTTT. Protein product: CASSYRGATMRNTIYF.

This clone has more than one count but fewer than ten. This chain links TRBV5-1 with TRBJ2-2, with a weak D call TRBD1 (6 bases). Germline lookup yields CDR1 SGHRS and CDR2 YFSETQ. The CDR3 contains 16 residues. V lost 0 bases and J lost 5, with 14 bases in between. This CDR3 is CASSLGFQGWTGELFF. Here the CDR3 DNA reads TGCGCCAGCAGCTTGGGTTTCCAGGGGTGGACCGGGGAGCTGTTTTTT.

This rearrangement joins TRBV19 to TRBJ1-5; TRBD1 matches at 9 bases. Looked up from germline, CDR1 is LNHDA and CDR2 is SQIVND (reference sequence). V lost 6 bases to trimming and J lost 11 bases; unmatched junction nucleotides: 11. The CDR3 runs to 14 residues. The CDR3 loop is CASSSQGAPGAQHF. The CDR3 DNA reads as TGTGCCAGTAGCTCACAGGGGGCCCCAGGTGCCCAGCATTTT.

This clone was recorded once. The gene calls are TRBV6-4 and TRBJ1-6, with TRBD1 identical over 7 bases. The CDR3 consists of 13 residues. J was trimmed by 7 bases and V by 8 bases; bases with no gene match: 5. The V gene's germline CDR1 is MRHNA and CDR2 SNTAGT. CDR3 sequence: CASRETGNSPLHF. The CDR3 DNA sequence: TGTGCCAGCCGGGAGACAGGGAATTCACCCCTCCACTTT.

The chain joins TRBV18 to TRBJ2-3; no clear D gene. Trimming shortened V by 3 bases and J by 2 bases, and 9 bases separated the two germline ends. CDR1 and CDR2 from the germline V gene are KGHSH and LQKENI. The CDR3 length is 14 residues. The CDR3 region has the DNA TGTGCCAGCTCACCCCCCTCTTTCACAGATACGCAGTATTTT. It is translated as CASSPPSFTDTQYF.

The chain uses TRBV7-9 and TRBJ2-1; D unresolved. Germline V gives CDR1 SEHNR, CDR2 FQNEAQ (reference sequence). V lost 0 bases and J lost 5, with 11 bases in between. CDR3 length equals 15 residues. Here the CDR3 reads CASSLALSSHNEQFF. CDR3 nucleotides: TGTGCCAGCAGCTTAGCGTTAAGTAGCCACAATGAGCAGTTCTTC.

This chain joins TRBV3-1 (or the pseudogene TRBV3-2) and TRBJ2-1; D may be TRBD2 (6 bases). Germline CDR1 is LGHDT and CDR2 is YNNKEL (reference sequence). The CDR3 totals 13 residues. V lost 1 base to trimming and J lost 14 bases, with 15 bases between them. CDR3 nucleotide sequence: TGTGCCAGCAGCCAAGCCGGGGGTACCGGGGAGTTCTTC. Its protein is CASSQAGGTGEFF.

This clone was seen more than once but under ten times. The V and J genes are TRBV7-2 and TRBJ2-7, with D possibly being TRBD1 (6 bases). Trimming took 2 bases from V and 5 from J, leaving 13 bases between them. The CDR3 length is 14 residues. Germline V gene sequence: CDR1 SGHTA, CDR2 FQGNSA. CDR3 bases: TGTGCCAGCAGCTTAAAAACAGGGTTGCACGAGCAGTACTTC. Its protein product is CASSLKTGLHEQYF.

This chain links TRBV6-2 or TRBV6-3 with TRBJ2-1, with 8 bases identical to TRBD2. CDR1 is MNHEY, CDR2 SVGEGT, per germline. The CDR3 is made up of 15 amino acids. V shed 4 bases and J 5 bases; nucleotides not matched to a gene: 7. CDR3 loop: CASSLAGGLNNEQFF. Written as DNA, the CDR3 is TGTGCCAGCAGTTTGGCGGGGGGCCTAAACAATGAGCAGTTCTTC.

This chain uses TRBV25-1 with TRBJ2-5; 8 bases are a match to TRBD2. This CDR3 spans 16 amino acids. The germline V gene has CDR1 MGHDK and CDR2 SYGVNS. The ends lost 2 bases at V and 4 bases at J; junction bases unmatched: 9. The DNA for the CDR3 is TGTGCCAGCAGTGAACCGGGACTAGGGTTGGCAGAGACCCAGTACTTC. Its protein is CASSEPGLGLAETQYF. The variable domain in full, completed from reference TRBV25-1 and TRBJ2-5, reads EADIYQTPRYLVIGTGKKITLECSQTMGHDKMYWYQQDPGMELHLIHYSYGVNSTEKGDLSSESTVSRIRTEHFPLTLESARPSHTSQYLCASSEPGLGLAETQYFGPGTRLLVL.

This clone was recorded a few times. The chain recombines TRBV19 with TRBJ1-2; possibly TRBD1 for D (6 bases). The V end lost 5 bases, the J end lost 8 bases, and 15 bases lay between the germline ends. Germline V gene sequence: CDR1 LNHDA, CDR2 SQIVND (reference sequence). The CDR3 contains 13 residues. CDR3 nucleotides: TGTGCCAGTAGTTTCGAGGGGGAATCGGGCTACACCTTC. Protein sequence: CASSFEGESGYTF.

This chain links TRBV19 with TRBJ1-5; no firm D call. Germline V CDR1 and CDR2: LNHDA, SQIVND (reference sequence). V was clipped by 1 base and J by 4 bases, with 5 bases between them. This CDR3 comprises 13 residues. In nucleotides, the CDR3 is TGTGCCAGTAGTATAGTCCCGAATCAGCCCCAGCATTTT. This sequence encodes CASSIVPNQPQHF.

The chain uses TRBV19 and TRBJ1-5; D is perhaps TRBD1 (6 bases). CDR1 is LNHDA, CDR2 SQIVND, per germline (reference sequence). V was pared by 1 base and J by 6 bases, with 13 bases between. The CDR3 is 15 residues long. The CDR3 sequence is CASSIAGFRGQPQHF. The CDR3 DNA reads TGTGCCAGTAGTATAGCAGGGTTCAGGGGTCAGCCCCAGCATTTT.

The J gene is TRBJ1-2, the V gene TRBV6-5; D call uncertain. The CDR3 totals 14 residues. CDR1 is MNHEY, CDR2 SVGAGI, per germline. The germline V and J ends were trimmed by 5 bases and 4 bases, with 14 bases remaining between them. The CDR3: CASSRNRELYGYTF. The CDR3 region has the DNA TGTGCCAGCAGTCGAAATCGGGAGCTCTATGGCTACACCTTC.

The rearrangement uses TRBV6-6 and TRBJ1-5; a weak D match, TRBD1 (6 bases). The germline V and J ends were trimmed by 2 bases and 5 bases, with 10 bases remaining between them. CDR3 length: 14 amino acids. Germline V gene data show CDR1 as MNHNY and CDR2 as SVGAGI (reference sequence). CDR3 nucleotides: TGTGCCAGCAGTTACAAGGGGGTCGATCAGCCCCAGCATTTT. Protein product: CASSYKGVDQPQHF.

This clone appeared a single time. J is TRBJ1-6 and V is TRBV7-9, with TRBD1 matching over 7 bases. This CDR3 is 15 amino acids long. J gave up 5 bases and V 1 base, and 2 bases lay outside the gene matches. Germline values: CDR1 SEHNR, CDR2 FQNEAQ (reference sequence). As DNA, the CDR3 is TGTGCCAGCAGCTTAGAGGGACAGCATAATTCACCCCTCCACTTT. Translation: CASSLEGQHNSPLHF.

This clone has only one observation. V and J are TRBV5-1 and TRBJ2-7; weak D call: TRBD1 (5 bases). Per germline, CDR1 SGHRS and CDR2 YFSETQ. This CDR3 region has 12 residues. Between the trimmed V and J ends, which lost 4 bases and 4 bases, there was a span of 9 bases. The chain's CDR3 is CASSPDSYEQYF. DNA of the CDR3: TGCGCCAGCAGCCCAGACAGTTACGAGCAGTACTTC.

V gene TRBV5-6 combines with J gene TRBJ1-6, with TRBD1 matching 7 bases. With V trimmed by 0 bases and J by 9 bases, 9 bases remained unmatched. The CDR3 is made up of 16 amino acids. Germline CDR1 is SGHDT and CDR2 is YYEEEE. Here the CDR3 DNA reads TGTGCCAGCAGCTTGGCGGGTCCAGGGGGGCTTTCACCCCTCCACTTT. The encoded protein is CASSLAGPGGLSPLHF. The full variable domain, rest sourced from reference TRBV5-6 and TRBJ1-6, is DAGVTQSPTHLIKTRGQQVTLRCSPKSGHDTVSWYQQALGQGPQFIFQYYEEEERQRGNFPDRFSGHQFPNYSSELNVNALLLGDSALYLCASSLAGPGGLSPLHFGNGTRLTVT.

The chain employs TRBV4-2 and TRBJ2-5; TRBD2 aligns across 13 bases. The CDR3 is 18 residues long. The germline V gene encodes CDR1 LGHNA and CDR2 YNFKEQ. J lost 1 base, V lost 3 bases, and 8 bases had no gene match. The CDR3 here is CASSHGLAGEGPQETQYF. In nucleotides, the CDR3 is TGTGCCAGCAGCCACGGACTAGCGGGAGAAGGACCCCAAGAGACCCAGTACTTC.

The V and J genes are TRBV6-5 and TRBJ1-1; the match to TRBD1 covers 8 bases. The ends lost 4 bases at V and 7 bases at J; junction bases unmatched: 8. The CDR3 contains 14 residues. In germline, CDR1 is MNHEY, CDR2 SVGAGI. The CDR3: CASSSGTGPIEAFF. In nucleotides, the CDR3 is TGTGCCAGCAGTTCAGGGACAGGCCCAATTGAAGCTTTCTTT.

The gene calls are TRBV11-1 and TRBJ2-3, with 9 positions matching TRBD1. V lost 6 bases, J lost 0 bases, and 4 bases stayed unmatched. Germline lookup yields CDR1 SGHAT and CDR2 FQDESV (reference sequence). The CDR3 loop spans 15 amino acids. DNA of the CDR3: TGTGCCAGCAGAAAAGACAGGGGGAGCACAGATACGCAGTATTTT. Amino acid sequence: CASRKDRGSTDTQYF.

The rearrangement links TRBV6-5 to TRBJ1-1; D not resolved. The germline gives CDR1 MNHEY, CDR2 SVGAGI. The ends were cut back, 7 bases at V and 3 bases at J, with 6 bases in the middle. The CDR3 length is 11 residues. The CDR3 here is CASKSDTEAFF. In DNA form, the CDR3 reads TGTGCCAGCAAATCGGACACTGAAGCTTTCTTT.